Shown below are 7 T cell receptor beta chains from a single sample sequenced in a study of blood T cell repertoires in COVID-19. Only in-frame clones appear in the TCRdb table, and some are missing; sequencing was by immunoSEQ multiplex PCR. The sample has about 460,000 clones, 80% to 90% seen once; the top ten hold roughly 8.5%. Input material: PBMCs or T cells enriched from blood (not recorded which). Receptors originate from a woman aged 55-69 years who had recovered from COVID-19.

This clone has a single count. The rearrangement joins TRBV27 to TRBJ2-3, with D maybe TRBD2 (7 bases). Trimming left V 3 bases short and J 6 bases short, with 25 bases between. This CDR3 comprises 18 residues. Germline-derived CDR1 and CDR2 are MNHEY and SMNVEV (reference sequence). The DNA for the CDR3 is TGTGCCAGCAGTTTTCACCCACGGGGGGCAAGAGTAATCGATACGCAGTATTTT. As protein: CASSFHPRGARVIDTQYF.

This chain uses TRBV30 with TRBJ1-1; the D gene is possibly TRBD1 (6 bases). The CDR3 has 14 amino acids. Trimming shortened V by 2 bases and J by 5 bases, and 15 bases separated the two germline ends. Germline CDR1 GTSNPN, CDR2 SVGIG (reference sequence). CDR3: CAWSTGTPRTEAFF. CDR3 in DNA: TGTGCCTGGAGTACCGGGACACCCAGGACTGAAGCTTTCTTT.

This sequence joins TRBV4-2 and TRBJ1-5; D unclear. V was cut by 0 bases and J by 0 bases, with 3 bases left in between. Germline loops: CDR1 LGHNA, CDR2 YNFKEQ. The CDR3 is 14 residues long. CDR3 loop: CASSQDSSNQPQHF. The CDR3 coding sequence is TGTGCCAGCAGCCAAGACAGTAGCAATCAGCCCCAGCATTTT.

The gene calls are TRBV6-8 and TRBJ2-7, with TRBD1 matching over 7 bases. This CDR3 is 15 amino acids long. The trim removed 8 bases at V and 3 bases at J, leaving 13 bases unmatched. CDR1 is MNHGY, CDR2 SAAAGT, per germline. CDR3 region: CASGNDRVEYYEQYF. The DNA for the CDR3 is TGTGCCAGCGGTAACGACAGGGTGGAGTACTACGAGCAGTACTTC.

This clone was detected once. The chain recombines TRBV4-1 with TRBJ1-3; TRBD1 matches at 9 bases. V dropped 4 bases and J dropped 0; count of bases not matched to a gene: 16. Looked up from germline, CDR1 is MGHRA and CDR2 is YSYEKL. This CDR3 comprises 20 residues. DNA of the CDR3: TGCGCCAGCAGCCTCTATGATTCCGGGACAGGGTTCTCCTCTGGAAACACCATATATTTT. It translates to CASSLYDSGTGFSSGNTIYF.

The chain uses TRBV19 and TRBJ1-3; D possibly corresponds to TRBD1 (6 bases). The CDR3 has 16 residues. V shed 5 bases and J shed 0 bases, with 14 bases lying between them. CDR1 LNHDA and CDR2 SQIVND come from the germline V gene (reference sequence). CDR3 in DNA: TGTGCCAGTAGTCTGACCGGGACAATCTCTGGAAACACCATATATTTT. Residues: CASSLTGTISGNTIYF.

The chain uses TRBV15 and TRBJ2-3; TRBD2 matches 10 bases. Germline V gives CDR1 LNHNV, CDR2 YYDKDF (reference sequence). CDR3 length: 17 amino acids. J lost 0 bases, V lost 5 bases, and 8 bases had no gene match. The CDR3 protein is CATSHPGLALSTDTQYF. The CDR3 region has the DNA TGTGCCACCAGCCACCCGGGACTAGCGTTAAGCACAGATACGCAGTATTTT.